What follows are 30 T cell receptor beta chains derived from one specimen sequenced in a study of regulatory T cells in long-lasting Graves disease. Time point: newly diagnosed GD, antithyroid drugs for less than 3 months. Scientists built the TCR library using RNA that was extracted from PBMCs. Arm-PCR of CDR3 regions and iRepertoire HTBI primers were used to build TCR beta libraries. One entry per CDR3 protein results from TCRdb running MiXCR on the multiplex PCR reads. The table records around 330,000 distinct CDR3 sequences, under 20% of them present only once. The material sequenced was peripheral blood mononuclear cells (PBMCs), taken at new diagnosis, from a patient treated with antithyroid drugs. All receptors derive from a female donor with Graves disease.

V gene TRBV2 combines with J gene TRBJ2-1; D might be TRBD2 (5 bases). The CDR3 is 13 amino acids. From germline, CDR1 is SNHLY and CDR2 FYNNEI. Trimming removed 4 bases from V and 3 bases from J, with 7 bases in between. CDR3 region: CASSGTYYNEQFF. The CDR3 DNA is TGTGCCAGCAGTGGGACTTACTACAATGAGCAGTTCTTC.

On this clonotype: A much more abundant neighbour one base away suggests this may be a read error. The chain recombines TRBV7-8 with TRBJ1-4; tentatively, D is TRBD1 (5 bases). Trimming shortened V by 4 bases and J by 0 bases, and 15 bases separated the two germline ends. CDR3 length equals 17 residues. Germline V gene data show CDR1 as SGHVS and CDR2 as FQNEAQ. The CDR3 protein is CASSSAKPTATNEKLFF. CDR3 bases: TGTGCCAGCAGCTCAGCGAAACCGACAGCAACTAATGAAAAACTGTTTTTT.

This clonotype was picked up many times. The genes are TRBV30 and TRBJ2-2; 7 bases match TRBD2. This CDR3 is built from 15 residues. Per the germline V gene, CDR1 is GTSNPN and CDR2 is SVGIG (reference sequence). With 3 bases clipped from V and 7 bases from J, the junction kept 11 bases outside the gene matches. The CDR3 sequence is CAWRRREWVDGELFF. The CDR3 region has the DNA TGTGCCTGGAGAAGGCGGGAGTGGGTTGACGGGGAGCTGTTTTTT.

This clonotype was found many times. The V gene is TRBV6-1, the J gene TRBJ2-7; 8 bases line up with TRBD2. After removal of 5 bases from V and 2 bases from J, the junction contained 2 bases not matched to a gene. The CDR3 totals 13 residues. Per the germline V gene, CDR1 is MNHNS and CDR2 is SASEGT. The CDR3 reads CASSPREAYEQYF. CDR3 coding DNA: TGTGCCAGCAGTCCGCGGGAGGCCTACGAGCAGTACTTC.

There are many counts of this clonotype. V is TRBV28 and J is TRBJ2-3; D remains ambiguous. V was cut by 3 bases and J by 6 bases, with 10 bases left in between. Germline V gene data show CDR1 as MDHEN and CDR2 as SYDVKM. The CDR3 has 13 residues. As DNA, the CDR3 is TGTGCCAGCAGTTTTACTGGTGCGGATACGCAGTATTTT. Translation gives CASSFTGADTQYF.

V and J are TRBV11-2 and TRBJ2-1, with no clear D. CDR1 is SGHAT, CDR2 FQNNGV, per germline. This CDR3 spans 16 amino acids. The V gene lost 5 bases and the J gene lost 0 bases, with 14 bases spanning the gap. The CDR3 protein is CASSLVATSSYNEQFF. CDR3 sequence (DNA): TGTGCCAGCAGCCTCGTCGCGACGAGCTCCTACAATGAGCAGTTCTTC.

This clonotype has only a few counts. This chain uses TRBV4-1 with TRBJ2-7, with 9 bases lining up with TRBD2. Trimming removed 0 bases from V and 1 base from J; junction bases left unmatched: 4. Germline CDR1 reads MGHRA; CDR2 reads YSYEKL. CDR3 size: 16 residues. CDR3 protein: CASSQDSTSGSYEQYF. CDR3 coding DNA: TGCGCCAGCAGCCAAGATAGTACTAGCGGGTCCTACGAGCAGTACTTC.

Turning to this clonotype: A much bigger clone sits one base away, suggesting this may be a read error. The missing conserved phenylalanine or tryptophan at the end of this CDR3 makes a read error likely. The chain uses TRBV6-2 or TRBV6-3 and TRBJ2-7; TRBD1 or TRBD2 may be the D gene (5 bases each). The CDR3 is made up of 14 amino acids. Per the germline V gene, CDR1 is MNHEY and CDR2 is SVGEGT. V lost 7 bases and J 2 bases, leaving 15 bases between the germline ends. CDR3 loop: CASTRSGSAYEQYL. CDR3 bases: TGTGCCAGCACCCGTTCAGGGAGCGCCTACGAGCAGTACCTC.

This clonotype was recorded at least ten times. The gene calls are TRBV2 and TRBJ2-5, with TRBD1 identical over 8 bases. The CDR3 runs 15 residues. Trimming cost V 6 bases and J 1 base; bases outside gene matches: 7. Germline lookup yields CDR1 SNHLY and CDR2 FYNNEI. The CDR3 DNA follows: TGTGCCAGCAGCGATCGGACAGGGATCCAAGAGACCCAGTACTTC. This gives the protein CASSDRTGIQETQYF.

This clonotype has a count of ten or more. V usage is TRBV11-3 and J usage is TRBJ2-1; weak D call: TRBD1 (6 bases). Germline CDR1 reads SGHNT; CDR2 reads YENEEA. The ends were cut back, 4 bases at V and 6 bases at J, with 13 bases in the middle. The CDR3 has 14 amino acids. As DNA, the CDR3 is TGTGCCAGCAGCTACGACAGGTTCGGCAATGAGCAGTTCTTC. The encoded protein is CASSYDRFGNEQFF.

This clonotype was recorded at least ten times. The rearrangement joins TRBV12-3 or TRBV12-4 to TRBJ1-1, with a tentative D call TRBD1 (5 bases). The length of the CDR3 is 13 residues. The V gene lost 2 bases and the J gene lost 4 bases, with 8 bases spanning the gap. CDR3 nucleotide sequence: TGTGCCAGCAGTTTACAGGGTCCCACTGAAGCTTTCTTT. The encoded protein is CASSLQGPTEAFF.

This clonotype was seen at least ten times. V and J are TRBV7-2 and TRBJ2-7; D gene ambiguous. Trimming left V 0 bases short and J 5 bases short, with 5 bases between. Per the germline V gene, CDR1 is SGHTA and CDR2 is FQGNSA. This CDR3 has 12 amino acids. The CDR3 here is CASSLAFHEQYF. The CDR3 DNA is TGTGCCAGCAGCTTAGCTTTCCACGAGCAGTACTTC.

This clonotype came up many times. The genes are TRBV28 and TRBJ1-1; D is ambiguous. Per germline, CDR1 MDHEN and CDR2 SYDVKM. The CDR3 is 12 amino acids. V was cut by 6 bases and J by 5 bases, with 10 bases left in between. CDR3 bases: TGTGCCAGCAGCGAGCGTAGGACTGAAGCTTTCTTT. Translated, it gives CASSERRTEAFF.

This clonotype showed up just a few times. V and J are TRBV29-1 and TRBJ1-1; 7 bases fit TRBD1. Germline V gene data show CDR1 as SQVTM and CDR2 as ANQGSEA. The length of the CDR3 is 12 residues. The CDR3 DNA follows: TGCAGGGGAGGGACAGAGTACGCCGAAGCTTTCTTT. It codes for CRGGTEYAEAFF.

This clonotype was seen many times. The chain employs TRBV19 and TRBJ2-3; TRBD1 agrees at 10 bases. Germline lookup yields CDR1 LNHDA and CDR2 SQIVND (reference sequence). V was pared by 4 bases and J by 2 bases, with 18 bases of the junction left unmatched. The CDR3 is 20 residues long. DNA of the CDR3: TGTGCCAGTAGTACCTACTTACATAACCAGGGACAGGGGATCACAGATACGCAGTATTTT. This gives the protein CASSTYLHNQGQGITDTQYF.

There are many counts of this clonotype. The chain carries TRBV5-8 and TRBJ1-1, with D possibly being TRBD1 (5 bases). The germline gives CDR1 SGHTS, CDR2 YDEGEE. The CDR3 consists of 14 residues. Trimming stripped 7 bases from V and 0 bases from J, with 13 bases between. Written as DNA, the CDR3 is TGTGCCAGCTACCCAGGGAACATGAACACTGAAGCTTTCTTT. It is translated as CASYPGNMNTEAFF.

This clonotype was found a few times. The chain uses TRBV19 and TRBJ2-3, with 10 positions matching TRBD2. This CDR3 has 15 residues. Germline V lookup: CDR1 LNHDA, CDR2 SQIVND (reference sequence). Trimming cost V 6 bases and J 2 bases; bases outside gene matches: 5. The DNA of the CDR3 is TGTGCCAGTAGAACTAGCGGGATGGTCACAGATACGCAGTATTTT. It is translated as CASRTSGMVTDTQYF.

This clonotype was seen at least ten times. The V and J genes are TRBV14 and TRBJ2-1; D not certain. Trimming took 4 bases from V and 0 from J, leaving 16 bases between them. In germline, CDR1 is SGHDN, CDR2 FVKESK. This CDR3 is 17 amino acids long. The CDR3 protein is CASSPHFGAVSYNEQFF. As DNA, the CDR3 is TGTGCCAGCAGCCCTCATTTCGGCGCGGTCTCCTACAATGAGCAGTTCTTC.

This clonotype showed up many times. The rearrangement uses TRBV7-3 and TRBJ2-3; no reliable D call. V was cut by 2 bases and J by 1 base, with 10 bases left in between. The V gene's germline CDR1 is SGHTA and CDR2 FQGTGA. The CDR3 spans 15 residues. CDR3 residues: CASSLVLGGTDTQYF. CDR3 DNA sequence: TGTGCCAGCAGCTTAGTCCTAGGAGGCACAGATACGCAGTATTTT.

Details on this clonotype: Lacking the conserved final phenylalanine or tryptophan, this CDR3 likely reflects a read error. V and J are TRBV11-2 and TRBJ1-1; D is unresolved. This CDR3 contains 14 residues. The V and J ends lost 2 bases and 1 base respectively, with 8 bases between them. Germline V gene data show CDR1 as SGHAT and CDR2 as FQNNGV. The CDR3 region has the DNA TGTGCCAGCAGCTTATTAGTTCCGAACACTGAAGCTTTCCTT. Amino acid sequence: CASSLLVPNTEAFL.

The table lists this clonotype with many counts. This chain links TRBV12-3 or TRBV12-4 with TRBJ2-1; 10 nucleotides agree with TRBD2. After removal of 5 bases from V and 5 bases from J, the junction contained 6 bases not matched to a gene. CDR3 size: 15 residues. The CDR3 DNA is TGTGCCAGCAGTCCGAGCGGGAGGGGTCACAATGAGCAGTTCTTC. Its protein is CASSPSGRGHNEQFF.

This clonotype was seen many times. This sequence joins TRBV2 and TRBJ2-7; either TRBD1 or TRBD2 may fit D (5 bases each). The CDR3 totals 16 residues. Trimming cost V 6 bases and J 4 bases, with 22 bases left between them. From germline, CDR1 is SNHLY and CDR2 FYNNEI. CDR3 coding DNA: TGTGCCAGCAGCCCAATCGGGGCAGGACAACCGTACGAGCAGTACTTC. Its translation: CASSPIGAGQPYEQYF.

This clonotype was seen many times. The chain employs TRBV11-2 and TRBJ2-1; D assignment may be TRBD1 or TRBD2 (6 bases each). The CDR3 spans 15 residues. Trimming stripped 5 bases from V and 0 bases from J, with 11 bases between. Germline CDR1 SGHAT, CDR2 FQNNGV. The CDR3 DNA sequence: TGTGCCAGCAGCCGAGGGGGGTCCTCCTACAATGAGCAGTTCTTC. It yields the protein CASSRGGSSYNEQFF.

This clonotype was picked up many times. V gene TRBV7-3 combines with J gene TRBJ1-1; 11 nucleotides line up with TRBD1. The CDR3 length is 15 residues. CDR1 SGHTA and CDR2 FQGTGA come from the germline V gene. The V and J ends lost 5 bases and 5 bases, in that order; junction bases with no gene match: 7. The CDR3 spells CASSASGTGGTEAFF. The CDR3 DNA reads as TGTGCCAGCAGCGCCTCCGGGACAGGGGGGACTGAAGCTTTCTTT.

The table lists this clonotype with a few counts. DNA of the CDR3: TGTGCCACCAGTGATGGGGACTTGCAGCCCCAGCATTTT. It yields the protein CATSDGDLQPQHF. The genes are TRBV24-1 and TRBJ1-5, with a weak D call TRBD1 (5 bases). The CDR3 consists of 13 residues. The germline CDR1 and CDR2 sequences are KGHDR and SFDVKD. V lost 3 bases and J lost 7, with 9 bases in between.

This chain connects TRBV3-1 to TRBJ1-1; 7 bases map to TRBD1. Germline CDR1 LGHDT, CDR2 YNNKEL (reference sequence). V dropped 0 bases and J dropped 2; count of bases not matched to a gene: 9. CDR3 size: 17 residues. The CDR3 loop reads CASSQESRGQINTEAFF. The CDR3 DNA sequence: TGTGCCAGCAGCCAAGAGTCTCGGGGACAGATTAACACTGAAGCTTTCTTT.

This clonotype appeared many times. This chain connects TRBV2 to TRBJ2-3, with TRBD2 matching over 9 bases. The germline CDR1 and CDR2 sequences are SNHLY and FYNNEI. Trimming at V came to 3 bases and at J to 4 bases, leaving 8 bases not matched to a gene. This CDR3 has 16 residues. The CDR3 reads CASSEWGSGSADTQYF. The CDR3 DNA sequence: TGTGCCAGCAGTGAGTGGGGTAGCGGGAGTGCAGATACGCAGTATTTT. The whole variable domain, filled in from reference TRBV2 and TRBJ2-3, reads EPEVTQTPSHQVTQMGQEVILRCVPISNHLYFYWYRQILGQKVEFLVSFYNNEISEKSEIFDDQFSVERPDGSNFTLKIRSTKLEDSAMYFCASSEWGSGSADTQYFGPGTRLTVL.

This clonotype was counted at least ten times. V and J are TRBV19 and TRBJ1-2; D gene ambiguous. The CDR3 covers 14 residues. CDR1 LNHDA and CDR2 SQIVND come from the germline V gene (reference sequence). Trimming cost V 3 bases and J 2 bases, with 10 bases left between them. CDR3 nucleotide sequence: TGTGCCAGTAGTATCGGGGTTGTGAACTATGGCTACACCTTC. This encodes CASSIGVVNYGYTF.

The CDR3 sequence: CASSSPGTGGYEQYF. The CDR3 nucleotides are TGTGCCAGCTCATCTCCCGGGACAGGGGGCTACGAGCAGTACTTC. The chain links TRBV18 to TRBJ2-7; 11 bases map to TRBD1. After removal of 5 bases from V and 3 bases from J, the junction contained 6 bases not matched to a gene. Germline CDR1 reads KGHSH; CDR2 reads LQKENI. This CDR3 contains 15 residues.

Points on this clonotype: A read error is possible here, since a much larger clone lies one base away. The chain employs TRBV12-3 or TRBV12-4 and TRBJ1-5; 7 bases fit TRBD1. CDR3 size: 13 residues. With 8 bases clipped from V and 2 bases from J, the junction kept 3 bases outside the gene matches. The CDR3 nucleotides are TGTGCCAGCGCCAGGGGGGGCAATCAGCCCCAGCATTTT. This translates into CASARGGNQPQHF.